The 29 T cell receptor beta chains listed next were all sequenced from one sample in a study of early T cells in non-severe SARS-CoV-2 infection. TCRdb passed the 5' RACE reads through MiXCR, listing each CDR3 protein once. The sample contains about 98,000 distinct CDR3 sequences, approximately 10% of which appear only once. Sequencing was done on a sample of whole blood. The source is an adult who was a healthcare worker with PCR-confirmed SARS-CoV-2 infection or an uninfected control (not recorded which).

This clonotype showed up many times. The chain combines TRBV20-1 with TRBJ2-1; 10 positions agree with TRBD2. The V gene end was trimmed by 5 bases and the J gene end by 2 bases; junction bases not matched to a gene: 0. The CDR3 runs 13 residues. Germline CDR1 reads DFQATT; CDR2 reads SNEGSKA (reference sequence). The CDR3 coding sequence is TGCAGTGCTGGACTAGCGGCCTACAATGAGCAGTTCTTC. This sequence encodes CSAGLAAYNEQFF.

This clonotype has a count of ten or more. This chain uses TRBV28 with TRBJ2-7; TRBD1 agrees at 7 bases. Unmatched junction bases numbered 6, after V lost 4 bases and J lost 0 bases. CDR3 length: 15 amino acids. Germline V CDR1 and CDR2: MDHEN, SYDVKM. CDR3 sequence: CASSSPGQDSYEQYF. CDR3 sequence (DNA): TGTGCCAGCAGTTCCCCCGGACAGGACTCCTACGAGCAGTACTTC.

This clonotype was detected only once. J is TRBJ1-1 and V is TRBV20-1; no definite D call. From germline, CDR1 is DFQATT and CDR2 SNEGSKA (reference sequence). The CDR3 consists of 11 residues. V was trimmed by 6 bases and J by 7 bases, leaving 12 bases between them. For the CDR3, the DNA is TGCAGTGCCGAACATGCGGGTGAAGCTTTCTTT. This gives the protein CSAEHAGEAFF.

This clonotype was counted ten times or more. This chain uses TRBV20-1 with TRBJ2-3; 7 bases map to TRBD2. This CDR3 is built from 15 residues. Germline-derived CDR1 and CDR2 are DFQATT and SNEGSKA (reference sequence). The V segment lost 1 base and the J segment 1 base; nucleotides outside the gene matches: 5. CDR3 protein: CSARVPGRGTDTQYF. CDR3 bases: TGCAGTGCTAGAGTCCCTGGGAGGGGCACAGATACGCAGTATTTT.

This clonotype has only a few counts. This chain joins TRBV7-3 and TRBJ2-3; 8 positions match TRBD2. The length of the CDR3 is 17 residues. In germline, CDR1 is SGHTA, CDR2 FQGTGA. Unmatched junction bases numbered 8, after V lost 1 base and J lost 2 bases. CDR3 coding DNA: TGTGCCAGCAGCTTAATGGCCAGCGGGAGACTCACAGATACGCAGTATTTT. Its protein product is CASSLMASGRLTDTQYF.

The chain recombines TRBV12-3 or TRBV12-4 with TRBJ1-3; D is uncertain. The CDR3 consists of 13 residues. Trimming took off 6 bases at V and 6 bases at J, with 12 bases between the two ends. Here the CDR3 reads CASRGFIENTIYF. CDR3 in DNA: TGTGCCAGCAGGGGATTTATTGAAAACACCATATATTTT.

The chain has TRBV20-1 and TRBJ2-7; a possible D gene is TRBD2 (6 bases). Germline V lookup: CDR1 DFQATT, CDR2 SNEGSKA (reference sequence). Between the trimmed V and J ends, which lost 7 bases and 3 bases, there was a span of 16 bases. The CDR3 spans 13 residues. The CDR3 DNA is TGCAGTGGGGGGGACCTTGGGGACTACGAGCAGTACTTC. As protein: CSGGDLGDYEQYF.

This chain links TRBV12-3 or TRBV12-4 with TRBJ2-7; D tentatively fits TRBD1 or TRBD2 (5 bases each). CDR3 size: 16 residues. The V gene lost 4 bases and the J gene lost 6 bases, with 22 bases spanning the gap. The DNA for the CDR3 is TGTGCCAGCAGTTCACGTACAGGAAGCGGAGGCTTCGAGCAGTACTTC. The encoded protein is CASSSRTGSGGFEQYF.

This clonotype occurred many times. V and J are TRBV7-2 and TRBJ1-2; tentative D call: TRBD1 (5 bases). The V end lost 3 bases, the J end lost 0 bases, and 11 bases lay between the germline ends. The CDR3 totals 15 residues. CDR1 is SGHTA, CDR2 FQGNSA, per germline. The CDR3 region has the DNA TGTGCCAGCAGCTTTGCGTCAGGGCCTAACTATGGCTACACCTTC. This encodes CASSFASGPNYGYTF.

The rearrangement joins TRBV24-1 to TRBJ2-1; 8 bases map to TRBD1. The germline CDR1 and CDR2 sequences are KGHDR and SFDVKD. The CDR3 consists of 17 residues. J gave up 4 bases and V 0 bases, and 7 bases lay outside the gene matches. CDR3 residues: CATSDLHSGGSYNEQFF. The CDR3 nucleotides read TGTGCCACCAGTGATTTGCATTCAGGGGGCTCGTACAATGAGCAGTTCTTC.

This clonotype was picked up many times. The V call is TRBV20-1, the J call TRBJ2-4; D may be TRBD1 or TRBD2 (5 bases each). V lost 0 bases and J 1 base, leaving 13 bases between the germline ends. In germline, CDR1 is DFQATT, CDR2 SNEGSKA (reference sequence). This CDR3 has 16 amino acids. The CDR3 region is CSARDQEGSAKNIQYF. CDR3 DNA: TGCAGTGCTAGAGATCAAGAGGGGTCCGCCAAAAACATTCAGTACTTC.

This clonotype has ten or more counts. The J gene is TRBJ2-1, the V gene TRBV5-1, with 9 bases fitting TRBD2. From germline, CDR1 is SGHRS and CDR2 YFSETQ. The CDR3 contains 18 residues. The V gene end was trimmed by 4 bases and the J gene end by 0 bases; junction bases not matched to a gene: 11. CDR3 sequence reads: CASSPRGGSGSSYNEQFF. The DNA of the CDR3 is TGCGCCAGCAGCCCCCGGGGGGGTAGCGGGAGCTCCTACAATGAGCAGTTCTTC. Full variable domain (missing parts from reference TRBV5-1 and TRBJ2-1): KAGVTQTPRYLIKTRGQQVTLSCSPISGHRSVSWYQQTPGQGLQFLFEYFSETQRNKGNFPGRFSGRQFSNSRSEMNVSTLELGDSALYLCASSPRGGSGSSYNEQFFGPGTRLTVL.

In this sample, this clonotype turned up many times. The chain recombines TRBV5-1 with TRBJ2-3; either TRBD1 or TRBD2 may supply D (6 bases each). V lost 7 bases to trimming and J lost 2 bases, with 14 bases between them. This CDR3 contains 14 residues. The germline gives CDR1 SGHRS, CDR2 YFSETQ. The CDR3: CASGGGRLTDTQYF. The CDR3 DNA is TGCGCCAGCGGAGGGGGGCGCCTCACAGATACGCAGTATTTT. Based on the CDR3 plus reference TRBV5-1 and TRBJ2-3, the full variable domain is KAGVTQTPRYLIKTRGQQVTLSCSPISGHRSVSWYQQTPGQGLQFLFEYFSETQRNKGNFPGRFSGRQFSNSRSEMNVSTLELGDSALYLCASGGGRLTDTQYFGPGTRLTVL.

The CDR3 spells CASSLDGDRTDTQYF. The DNA for the CDR3 is TGCGCCAGCAGCTTGGACGGGGACCGCACAGATACGCAGTATTTT. The V gene is TRBV5-1, the J gene TRBJ2-3, with D perhaps assigned TRBD1 or TRBD2 (5 bases each). This CDR3 has 15 amino acids. Per germline, CDR1 SGHRS and CDR2 YFSETQ. Trimming cost V 0 bases and J 1 base, with 9 bases left between them.

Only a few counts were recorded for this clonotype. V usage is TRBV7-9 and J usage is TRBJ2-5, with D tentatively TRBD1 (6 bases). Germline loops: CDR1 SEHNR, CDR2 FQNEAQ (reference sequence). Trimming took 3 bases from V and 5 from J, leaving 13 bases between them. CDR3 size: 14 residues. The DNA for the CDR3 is TGTGCCAGCAGCTTTTCGCACAGGGCTGAGACCCAGTACTTC. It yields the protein CASSFSHRAETQYF.

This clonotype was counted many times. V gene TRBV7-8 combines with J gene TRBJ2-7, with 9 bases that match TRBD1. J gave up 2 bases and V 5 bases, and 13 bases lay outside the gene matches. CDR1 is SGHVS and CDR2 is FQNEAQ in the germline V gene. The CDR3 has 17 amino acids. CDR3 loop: CASSPRGSGQGAYEQYF. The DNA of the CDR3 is TGTGCCAGCAGCCCACGGGGCTCGGGACAGGGCGCCTACGAGCAGTACTTC. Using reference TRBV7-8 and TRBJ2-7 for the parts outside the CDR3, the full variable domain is GAGVSQSPRYKVAKRGQDVALRCDPISGHVSLFWYQQALGQGPEFLTYFQNEAQLDKSGLPSDRFFAERPEGSVSTLKIQRTQQEDSAVYLCASSPRGSGQGAYEQYFGPGTRLTVT.

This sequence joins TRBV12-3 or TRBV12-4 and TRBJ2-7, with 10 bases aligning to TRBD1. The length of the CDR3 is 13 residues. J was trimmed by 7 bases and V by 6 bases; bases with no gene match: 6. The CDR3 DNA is TGTGCCAGCAGCATCGACAGGGGGCGAGAGCAGTACTTC. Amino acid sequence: CASSIDRGREQYF.

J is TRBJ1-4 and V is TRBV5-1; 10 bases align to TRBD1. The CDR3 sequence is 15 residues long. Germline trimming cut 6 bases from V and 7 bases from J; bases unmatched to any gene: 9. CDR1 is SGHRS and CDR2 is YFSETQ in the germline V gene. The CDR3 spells CASTSRQGATEKLFF. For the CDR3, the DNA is TGCGCCAGCACCTCCAGACAGGGGGCGACTGAAAAACTGTTTTTT.

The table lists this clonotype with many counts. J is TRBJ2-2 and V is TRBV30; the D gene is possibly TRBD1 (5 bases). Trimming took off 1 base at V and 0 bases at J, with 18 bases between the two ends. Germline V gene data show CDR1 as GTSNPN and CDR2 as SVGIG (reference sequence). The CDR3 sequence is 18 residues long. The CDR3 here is CAWSGPTSDSPNTGELFF. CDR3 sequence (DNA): TGTGCCTGGAGTGGCCCCACATCCGACAGCCCGAACACCGGGGAGCTGTTTTTT. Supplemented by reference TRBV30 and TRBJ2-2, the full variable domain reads SQTIHQWPATLVQPVGSPLSLECTVEGTSNPNLYWYRQAAGRGLQLLFYSVGIGQISSEVPQNLSASRPQDRQFILSSKKLLLSDSGFYLCAWSGPTSDSPNTGELFFGEGSRLTVL.

The CDR3 nucleotides read TGTGCCAGCAGCGGGCCGGGCTCGGGAAGGACTGAAGCTTTCTTT. The encoded protein is CASSGPGSGRTEAFF. This chain joins TRBV11-2 and TRBJ1-1; D gene unclear. Germline-derived CDR1 and CDR2 are SGHAT and FQNNGV. Trimming left V 5 bases short and J 5 bases short, with 18 bases between. The CDR3 totals 15 residues.

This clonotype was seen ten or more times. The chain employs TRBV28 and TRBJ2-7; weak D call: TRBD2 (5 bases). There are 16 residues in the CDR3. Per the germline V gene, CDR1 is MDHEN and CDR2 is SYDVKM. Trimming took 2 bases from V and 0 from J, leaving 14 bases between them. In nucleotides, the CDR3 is TGTGCCAGCAGTTTAGCGGGTCGTGGCTTCTCCTACGAGCAGTACTTC. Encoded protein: CASSLAGRGFSYEQYF.

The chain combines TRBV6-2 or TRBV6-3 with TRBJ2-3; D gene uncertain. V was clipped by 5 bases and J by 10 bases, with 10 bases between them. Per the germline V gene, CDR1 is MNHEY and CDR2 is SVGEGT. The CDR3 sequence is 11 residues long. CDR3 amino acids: CASSPMFAQYF. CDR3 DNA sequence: TGTGCCAGCAGTCCGATGTTTGCGCAGTATTTT.

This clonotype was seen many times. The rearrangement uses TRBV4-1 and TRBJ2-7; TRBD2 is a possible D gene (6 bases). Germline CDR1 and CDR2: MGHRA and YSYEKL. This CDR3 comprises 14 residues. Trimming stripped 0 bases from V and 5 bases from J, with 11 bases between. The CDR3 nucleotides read TGCGCCAGCAGCCAAGAGGGACTGGTCGACGAGCAGTACTTC. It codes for CASSQEGLVDEQYF.

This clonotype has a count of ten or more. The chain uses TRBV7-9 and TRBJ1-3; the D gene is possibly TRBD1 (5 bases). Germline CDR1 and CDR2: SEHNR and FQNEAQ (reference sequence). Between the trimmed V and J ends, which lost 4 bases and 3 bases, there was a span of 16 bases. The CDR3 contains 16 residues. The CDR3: CASSSPGTVFGNTIYF. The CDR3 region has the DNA TGTGCCAGCAGCTCTCCGGGGACTGTCTTTGGAAACACCATATATTTT.

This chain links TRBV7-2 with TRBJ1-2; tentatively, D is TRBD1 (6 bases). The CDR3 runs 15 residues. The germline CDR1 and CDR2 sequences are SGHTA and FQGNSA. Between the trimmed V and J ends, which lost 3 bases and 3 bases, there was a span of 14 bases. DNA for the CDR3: TGTGCCAGCAGCTTCTCGCAGGGGAGAGACTATGGCTACACCTTC. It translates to CASSFSQGRDYGYTF. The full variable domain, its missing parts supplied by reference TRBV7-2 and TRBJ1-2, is GAGVSQSPSNKVTEKGKDVELRCDPISGHTALYWYRQSLGQGLEFLIYFQGNSAPDKSGLPSDRFSAERTGGSVSTLTIQRTQQEDSAVYLCASSFSQGRDYGYTFGSGTRLTVV.

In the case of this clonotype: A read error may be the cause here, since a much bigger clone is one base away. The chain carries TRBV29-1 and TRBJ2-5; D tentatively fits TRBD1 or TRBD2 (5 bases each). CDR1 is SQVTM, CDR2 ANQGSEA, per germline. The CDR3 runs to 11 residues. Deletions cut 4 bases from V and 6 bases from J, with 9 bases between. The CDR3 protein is CSVVGPKTQYF. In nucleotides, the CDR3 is TGCAGCGTTGTGGGACCGAAGACCCAGTACTTC.

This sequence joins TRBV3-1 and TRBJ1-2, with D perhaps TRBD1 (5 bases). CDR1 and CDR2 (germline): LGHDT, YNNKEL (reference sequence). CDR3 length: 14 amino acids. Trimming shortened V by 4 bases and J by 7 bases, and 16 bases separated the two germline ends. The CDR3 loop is CASSLRTPTGGYTF. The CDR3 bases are TGTGCCAGCAGCCTTCGGACACCCACGGGTGGCTACACCTTC.

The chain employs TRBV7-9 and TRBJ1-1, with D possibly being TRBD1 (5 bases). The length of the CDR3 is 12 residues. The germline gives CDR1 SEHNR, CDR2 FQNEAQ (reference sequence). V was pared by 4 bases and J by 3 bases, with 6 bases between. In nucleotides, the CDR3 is TGTGCCAGCAGCTGGGGGGACACTGAAGCTTTCTTT. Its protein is CASSWGDTEAFF.

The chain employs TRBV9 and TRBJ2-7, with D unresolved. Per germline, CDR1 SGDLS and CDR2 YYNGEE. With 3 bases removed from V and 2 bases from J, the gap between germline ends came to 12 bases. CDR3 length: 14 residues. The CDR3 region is CASSGPQAPYEQYF. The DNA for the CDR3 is TGTGCCAGCAGCGGGCCTCAGGCCCCCTACGAGCAGTACTTC.